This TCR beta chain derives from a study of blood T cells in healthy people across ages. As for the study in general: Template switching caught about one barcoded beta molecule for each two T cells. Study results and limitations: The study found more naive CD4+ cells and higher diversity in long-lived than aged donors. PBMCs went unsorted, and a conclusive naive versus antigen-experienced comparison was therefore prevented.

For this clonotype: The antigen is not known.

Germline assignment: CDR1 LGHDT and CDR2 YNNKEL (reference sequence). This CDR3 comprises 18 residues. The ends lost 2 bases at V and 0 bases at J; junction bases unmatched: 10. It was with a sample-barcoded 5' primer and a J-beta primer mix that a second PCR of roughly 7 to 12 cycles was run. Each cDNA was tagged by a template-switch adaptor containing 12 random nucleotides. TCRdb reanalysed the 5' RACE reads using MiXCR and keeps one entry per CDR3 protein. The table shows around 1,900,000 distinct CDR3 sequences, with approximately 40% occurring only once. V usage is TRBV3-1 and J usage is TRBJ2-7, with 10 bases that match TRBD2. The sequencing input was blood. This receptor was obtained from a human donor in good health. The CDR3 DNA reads TGTGCCAGCAGCCAACAACGACTAGCGGGCAGAAGCTCCTACGAGCAGTACTTC. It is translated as CASSQQRLAGRSSYEQYF.